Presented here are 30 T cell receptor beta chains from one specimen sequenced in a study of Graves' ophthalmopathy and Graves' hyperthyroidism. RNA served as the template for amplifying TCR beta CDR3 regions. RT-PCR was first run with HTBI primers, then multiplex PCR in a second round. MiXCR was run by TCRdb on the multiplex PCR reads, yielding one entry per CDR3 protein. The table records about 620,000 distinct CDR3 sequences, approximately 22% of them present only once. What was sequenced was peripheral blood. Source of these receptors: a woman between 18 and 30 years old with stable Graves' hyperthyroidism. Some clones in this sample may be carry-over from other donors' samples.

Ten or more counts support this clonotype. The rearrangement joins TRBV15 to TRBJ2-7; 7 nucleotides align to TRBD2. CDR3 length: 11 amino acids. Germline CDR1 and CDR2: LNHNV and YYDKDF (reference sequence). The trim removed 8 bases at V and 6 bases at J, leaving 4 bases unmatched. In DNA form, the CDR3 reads TGTGCCACCGGGAGGGGCTTCGAGCAGTACTTC. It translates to CATGRGFEQYF.

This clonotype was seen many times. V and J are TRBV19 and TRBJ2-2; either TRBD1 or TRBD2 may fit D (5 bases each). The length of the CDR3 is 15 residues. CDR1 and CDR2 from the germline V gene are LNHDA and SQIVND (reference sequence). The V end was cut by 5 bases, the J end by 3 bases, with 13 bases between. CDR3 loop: CASSVVRGDTGELFF. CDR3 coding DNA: TGTGCCAGTAGTGTCGTACGGGGCGACACCGGGGAGCTGTTTTTT.

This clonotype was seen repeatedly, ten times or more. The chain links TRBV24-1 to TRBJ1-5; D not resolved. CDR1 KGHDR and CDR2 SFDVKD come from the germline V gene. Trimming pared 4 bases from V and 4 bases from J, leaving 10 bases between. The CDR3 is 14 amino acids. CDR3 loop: CATSDPTVNQPQHF. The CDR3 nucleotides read TGTGCCACCAGTGACCCGACGGTTAATCAGCCCCAGCATTTT.

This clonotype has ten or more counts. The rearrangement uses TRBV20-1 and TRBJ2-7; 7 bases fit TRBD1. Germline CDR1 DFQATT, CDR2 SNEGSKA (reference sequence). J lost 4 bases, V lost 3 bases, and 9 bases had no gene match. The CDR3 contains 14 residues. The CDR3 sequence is CSARGDRSVYEQYF. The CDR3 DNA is TGCAGTGCTAGGGGGGACAGAAGCGTTTACGAGCAGTACTTC.

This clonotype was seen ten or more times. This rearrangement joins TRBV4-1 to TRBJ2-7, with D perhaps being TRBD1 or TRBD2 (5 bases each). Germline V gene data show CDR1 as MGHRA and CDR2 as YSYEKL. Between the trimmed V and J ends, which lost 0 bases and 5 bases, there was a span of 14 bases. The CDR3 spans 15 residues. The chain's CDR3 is CASSQDEMRGDEQYF. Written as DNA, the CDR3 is TGCGCCAGCAGCCAAGACGAGATGAGAGGGGACGAGCAGTACTTC.

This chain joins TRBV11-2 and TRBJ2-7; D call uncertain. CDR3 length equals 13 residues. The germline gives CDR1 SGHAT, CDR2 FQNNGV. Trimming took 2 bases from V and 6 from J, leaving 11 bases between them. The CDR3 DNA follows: TGTGCCAGCAGCTTAACCCCCTTGGGCGAGCAGTACTTC. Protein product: CASSLTPLGEQYF. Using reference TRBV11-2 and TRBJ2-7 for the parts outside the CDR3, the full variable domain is EAGVAQSPRYKIIEKRQSVAFWCNPISGHATLYWYQQILGQGPKLLIQFQNNGVVDDSQLPKDRFSAERLKGVDSTLKIQPAKLEDSAVYLCASSLTPLGEQYFGPGTRLTVT.

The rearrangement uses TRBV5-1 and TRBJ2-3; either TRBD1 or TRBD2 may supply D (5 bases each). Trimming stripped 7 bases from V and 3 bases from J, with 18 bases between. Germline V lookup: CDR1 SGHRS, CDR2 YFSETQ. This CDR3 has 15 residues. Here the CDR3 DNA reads TGCGCCAGCTCCGGGACGCATCCATCGACAGATACGCAGTATTTT. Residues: CASSGTHPSTDTQYF.

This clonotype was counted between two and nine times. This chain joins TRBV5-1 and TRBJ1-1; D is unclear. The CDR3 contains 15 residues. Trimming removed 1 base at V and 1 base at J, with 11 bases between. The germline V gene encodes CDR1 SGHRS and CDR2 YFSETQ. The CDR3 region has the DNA TGCGCCAGCAGCTTGATTCCAAGGTCGAACACTGAAGCTTTCTTT. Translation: CASSLIPRSNTEAFF. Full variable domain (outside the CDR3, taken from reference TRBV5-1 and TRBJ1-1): KAGVTQTPRYLIKTRGQQVTLSCSPISGHRSVSWYQQTPGQGLQFLFEYFSETQRNKGNFPGRFSGRQFSNSRSEMNVSTLELGDSALYLCASSLIPRSNTEAFFGQGTRLTVV.

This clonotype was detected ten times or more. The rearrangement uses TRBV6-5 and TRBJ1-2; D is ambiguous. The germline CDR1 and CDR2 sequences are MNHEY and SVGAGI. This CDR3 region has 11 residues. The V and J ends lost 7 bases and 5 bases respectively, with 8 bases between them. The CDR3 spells CASTGGYGYTF. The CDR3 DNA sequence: TGTGCCAGCACAGGAGGGTATGGCTACACCTTC.

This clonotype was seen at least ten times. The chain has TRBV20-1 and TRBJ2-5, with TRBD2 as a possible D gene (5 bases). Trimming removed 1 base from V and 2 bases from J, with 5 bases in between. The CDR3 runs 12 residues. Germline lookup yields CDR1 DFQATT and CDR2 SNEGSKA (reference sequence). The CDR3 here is CSARGTQETQYF. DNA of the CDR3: TGCAGTGCTAGAGGGACTCAAGAGACCCAGTACTTC.

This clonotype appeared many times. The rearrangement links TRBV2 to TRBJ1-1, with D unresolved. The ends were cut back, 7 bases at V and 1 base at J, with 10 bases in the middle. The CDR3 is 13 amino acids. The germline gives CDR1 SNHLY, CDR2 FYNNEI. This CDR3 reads CASNGPRNTEAFF. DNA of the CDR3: TGTGCCAGCAACGGACCTAGGAACACTGAAGCTTTCTTT.

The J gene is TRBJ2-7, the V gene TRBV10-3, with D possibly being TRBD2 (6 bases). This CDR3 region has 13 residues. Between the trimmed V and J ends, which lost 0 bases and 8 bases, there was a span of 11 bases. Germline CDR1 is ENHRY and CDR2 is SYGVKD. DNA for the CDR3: TGTGCCATCAGTGAGTCGCGGGAAGTGAAGCAGTACTTC. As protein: CAISESREVKQYF.

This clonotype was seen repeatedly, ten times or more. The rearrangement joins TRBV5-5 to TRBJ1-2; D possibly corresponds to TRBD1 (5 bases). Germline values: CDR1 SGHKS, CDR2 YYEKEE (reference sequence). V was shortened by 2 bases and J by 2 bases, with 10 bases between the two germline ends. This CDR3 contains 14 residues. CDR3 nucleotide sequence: TGTGCCAGCAGCTTAAGGGACCCCAACTATGGCTACACCTTC. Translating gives CASSLRDPNYGYTF. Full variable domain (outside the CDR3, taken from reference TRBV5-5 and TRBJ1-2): DAGVTQSPTHLIKTRGQQVTLRCSPISGHKSVSWYQQVLGQGPQFIFQYYEKEERGRGNFPDRFSARQFPNYSSELNVNALLLGDSALYLCASSLRDPNYGYTFGSGTRLTVV.

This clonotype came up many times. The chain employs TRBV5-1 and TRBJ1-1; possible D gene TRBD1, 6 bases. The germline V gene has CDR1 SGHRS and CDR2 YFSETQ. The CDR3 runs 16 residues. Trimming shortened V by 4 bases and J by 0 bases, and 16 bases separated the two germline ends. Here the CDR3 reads CASSLDAQGLNTEAFF. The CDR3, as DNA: TGCGCCAGCAGCCTAGACGCCCAGGGGCTGAACACTGAAGCTTTCTTT.

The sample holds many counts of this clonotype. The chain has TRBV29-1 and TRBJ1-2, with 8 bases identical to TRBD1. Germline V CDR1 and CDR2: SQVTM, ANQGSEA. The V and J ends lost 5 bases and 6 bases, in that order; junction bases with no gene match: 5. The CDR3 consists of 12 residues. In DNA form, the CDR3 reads TGCAGCGTTCGGACAGGGATTGATGGCTACACCTTC. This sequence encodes CSVRTGIDGYTF.

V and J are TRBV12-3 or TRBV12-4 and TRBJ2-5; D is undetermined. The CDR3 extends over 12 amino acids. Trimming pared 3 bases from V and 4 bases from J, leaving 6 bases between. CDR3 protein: CASSFFRETQYF. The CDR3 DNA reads TGTGCCAGCAGTTTTTTCCGAGAGACCCAGTACTTC.

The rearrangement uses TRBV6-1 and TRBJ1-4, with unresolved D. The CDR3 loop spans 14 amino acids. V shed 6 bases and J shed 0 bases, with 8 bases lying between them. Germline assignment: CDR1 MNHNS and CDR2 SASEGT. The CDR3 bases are TGTGCCAGCAGACGGACTTCAACTAATGAAAAACTGTTTTTT. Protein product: CASRRTSTNEKLFF.

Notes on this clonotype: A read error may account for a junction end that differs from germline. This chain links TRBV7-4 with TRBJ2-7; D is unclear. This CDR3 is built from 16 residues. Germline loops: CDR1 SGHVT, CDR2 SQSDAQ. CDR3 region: CASSLSRYLTWDEQYF. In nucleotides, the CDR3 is TGCGCCAGCAGCCTCTCGCGGTACCTGACCTGGGATGAGCAGTACTTC.

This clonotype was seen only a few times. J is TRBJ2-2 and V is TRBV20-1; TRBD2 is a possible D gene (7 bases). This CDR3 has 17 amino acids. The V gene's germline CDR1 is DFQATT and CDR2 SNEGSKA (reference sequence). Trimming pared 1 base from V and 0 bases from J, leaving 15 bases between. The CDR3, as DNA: TGCAGTGCTAGAGGCCCCCGGGGGGCGCCGAACACCGGGGAGCTGTTTTTT. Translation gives CSARGPRGAPNTGELFF.

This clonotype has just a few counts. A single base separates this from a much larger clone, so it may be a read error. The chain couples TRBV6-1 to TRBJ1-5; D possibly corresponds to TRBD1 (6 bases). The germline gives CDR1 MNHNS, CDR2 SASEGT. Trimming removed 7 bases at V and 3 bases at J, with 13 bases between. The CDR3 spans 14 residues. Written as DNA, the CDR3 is TGTGCCAGCATCTCACAGGGATACAATCAGCCCCAGCATTTT. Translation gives CASISQGYNQPQHF.

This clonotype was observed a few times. The CDR3 here is CASSLKGPRGPLNTEAFF. The CDR3 DNA reads as TGTGCCAGCAGTTTAAAGGGCCCCAGGGGCCCTTTGAACACTGAAGCTTTCTTT. The rearrangement uses TRBV27 and TRBJ1-1, with D perhaps matching TRBD1 (6 bases). Per the germline V gene, CDR1 is MNHEY and CDR2 is SMNVEV (reference sequence). The CDR3 loop spans 18 amino acids. V was trimmed by 2 bases and J by 0 bases, leaving 19 bases between them.

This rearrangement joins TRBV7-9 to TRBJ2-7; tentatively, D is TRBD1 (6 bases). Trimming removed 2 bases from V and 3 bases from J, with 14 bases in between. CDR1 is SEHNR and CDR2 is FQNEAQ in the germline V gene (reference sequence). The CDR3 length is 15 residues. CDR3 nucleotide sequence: TGTGCCAGCAGCTTACAGGGGACACCAATCTACGAGCAGTACTTC. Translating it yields CASSLQGTPIYEQYF.

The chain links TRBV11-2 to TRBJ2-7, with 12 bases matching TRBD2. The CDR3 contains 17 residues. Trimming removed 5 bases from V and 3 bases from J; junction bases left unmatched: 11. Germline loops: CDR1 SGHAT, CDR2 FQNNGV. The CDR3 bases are TGTGCCAGCAGCGCAAGACTAGCGGGGGCGGTCAGCTACGAGCAGTACTTC. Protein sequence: CASSARLAGAVSYEQYF.

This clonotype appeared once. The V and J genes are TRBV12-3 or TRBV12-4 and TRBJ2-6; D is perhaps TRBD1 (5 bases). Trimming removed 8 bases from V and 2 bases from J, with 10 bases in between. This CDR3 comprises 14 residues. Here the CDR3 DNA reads TGTGCCAGCCGTCCCAGGGCTGGGGCCAACGTCCTGACTTTC. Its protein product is CASRPRAGANVLTF.

CDR3 sequence reads: CASSPPVGHYGYTF. As DNA, the CDR3 is TGTGCCAGCTCACCACCGGTAGGGCACTATGGCTACACCTTC. The chain joins TRBV18 to TRBJ1-2; D call uncertain. The V end was cut by 0 bases, the J end by 3 bases, with 8 bases between. This CDR3 spans 14 amino acids. From germline, CDR1 is KGHSH and CDR2 LQKENI.

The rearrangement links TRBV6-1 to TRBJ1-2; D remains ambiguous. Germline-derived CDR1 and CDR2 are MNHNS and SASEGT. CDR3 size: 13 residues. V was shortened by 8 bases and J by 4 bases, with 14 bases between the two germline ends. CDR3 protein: CASDNRDPYGYTF. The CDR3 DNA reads TGTGCCAGCGATAACAGAGACCCCTATGGCTACACCTTC.

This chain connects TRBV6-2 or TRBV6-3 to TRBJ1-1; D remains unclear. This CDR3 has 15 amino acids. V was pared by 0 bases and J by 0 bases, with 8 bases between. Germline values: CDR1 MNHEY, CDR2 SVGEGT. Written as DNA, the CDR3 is TGTGCCAGCAGTTACTCAGACATCATGAACACTGAAGCTTTCTTT. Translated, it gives CASSYSDIMNTEAFF.

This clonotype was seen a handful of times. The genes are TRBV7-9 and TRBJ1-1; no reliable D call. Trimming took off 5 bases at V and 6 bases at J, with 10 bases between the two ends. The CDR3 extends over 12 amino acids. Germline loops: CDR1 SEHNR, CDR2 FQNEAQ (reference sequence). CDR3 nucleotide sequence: TGTGCCAGCAGCGTTATGGGCCCTGAAGCTTTCTTT. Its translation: CASSVMGPEAFF.

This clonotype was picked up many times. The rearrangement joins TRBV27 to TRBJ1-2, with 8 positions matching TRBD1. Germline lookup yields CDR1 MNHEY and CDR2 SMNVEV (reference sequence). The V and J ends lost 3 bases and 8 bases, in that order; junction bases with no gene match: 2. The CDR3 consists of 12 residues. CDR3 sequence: CASSFGQGGYTF. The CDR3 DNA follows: TGTGCCAGCAGTTTCGGACAGGGAGGCTACACCTTC.

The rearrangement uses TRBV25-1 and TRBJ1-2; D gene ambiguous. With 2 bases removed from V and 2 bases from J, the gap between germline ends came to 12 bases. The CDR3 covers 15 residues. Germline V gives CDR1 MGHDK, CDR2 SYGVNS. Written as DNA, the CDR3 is TGTGCCAGCAGTGAAGTTATAACGGAGAACTATGGCTACACCTTC. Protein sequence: CASSEVITENYGYTF.